The present T cell receptor beta chain was sequenced within a study of blood T cell repertoires in COVID-19. Study context: Sources were T cells, B-cell-depleted T cells, or PBMCs; the material itself was cDNA or gDNA.

Two negative PCRs, clearance, or symptom resolution characterized the recovered Cohort 3 donors. There are 14 residues in the CDR3. V shed 3 bases and J shed 4 bases, with 12 bases lying between them. Germline loops: CDR1 SGHVS, CDR2 FNYEAQ. Profiling relied on immunoSEQ multiplex PCR, and the TCRdb table lists in-frame clones only, not all of them. The profile shows over 250,000 clones, roughly nine tenths of them singletons. The material sequenced was PBMCs or T cells enriched from blood (not recorded which). The V call is TRBV7-6, the J call TRBJ2-5; D is unclear. This sequence was found in a man aged 55 to 69 who had recovered from COVID-19. The CDR3: CASSFSRSRETQYF. The CDR3 nucleotides read TGTGCCAGCAGCTTTTCTCGGTCGAGAGAGACCCAGTACTTC.